Listed below are T cell receptor beta chains from one sample, sequenced in a study of T cells after yellow fever vaccination. TCRdb re-called the 5' RACE reads with MiXCR, one entry per CDR3 protein. The sample lists around 340,000 distinct CDR3 sequences, 8.7% occurring once. Sequences were derived from PBMCs, sampled on the day of the first yellow fever vaccination. The receptors derive from a man between 18 and 35 years old who received the YFV17D yellow fever vaccine. The CDR3 runs from the conserved cysteine through the conserved F or W. The order of the fields is clone size, V gene, J gene, CDR3 length, D gene, CDR3 DNA, CDR3 protein. D genes are given only for firm matches. The size field is filled for only some rows; it gives once, few, many or a size class.

few	TRBV7-2	TRBJ2-7	14	TRBD2	TGTGCCAGCAGCTCCGTCCTCCGGGGGGTTAGTTGGTACTTC	CASSSVLRGVSWYF
many	TRBV12-3/TRBV12-4	TRBJ1-6	14	-	TGTGCCAGCAGCCCAAGGGGAGATCAGTCACCCCTCCACTTT	CASSPRGDQSPLHF
-	TRBV7-2	TRBJ2-5	18	TRBD1	TGTGCCAGCAGCTTAGCGCCGGGGACAGGGAGCCGCCAAGAGACCCAGTACTTC	CASSLAPGTGSRQETQYF
few	TRBV11-2	TRBJ2-3	18	TRBD2	TGTGCCAGCAGCTTCTACCCCGAGCGGGGGGGCTGGTCAGATACGCAGTATTTT	CASSFYPERGGWSDTQYF
many	TRBV5-4	TRBJ2-2	16	-	TGTGCCAGCAGCACCAAGAGTAGCGGAAGCACCGGGGAGCTGTTTTTT	CASSTKSSGSTGELFF
many	TRBV3-1	TRBJ1-1	13	-	TGTGCCAGCAGCCAAGTCCCAGACACTGAAGCTTTCTTT	CASSQVPDTEAFF
few	TRBV27	TRBJ2-2	11	-	TGTGCCAGCGCAACAGGCGGGGAGCTGTTTTTT	CASATGGELFF
-	TRBV4-2	TRBJ1-1	12	-	TGTGCCAGCGGGGGGGAGAACACTGAAGCTTTCTTT	CASGGENTEAFF
once	TRBV6-5	TRBJ2-7	14	-	TGTGCCAGCAGTTACCTCGGTGTCCAATACGAGCAGTACTTC	CASSYLGVQYEQYF
few	TRBV19	TRBJ1-6	16	TRBD1	TGTGCCAGTAGTTTGTTCGGGACAGCGGAAAAATCACCCCTCCACTTT	CASSLFGTAEKSPLHF
few	TRBV12-3/TRBV12-4	TRBJ1-3	14	-	TGTGCCAGCGGGGGGGGGATCTCTGGAAACACCATATATTTT	CASGGGISGNTIYF
few	TRBV7-9	TRBJ2-7	14	-	TGTGCCAGCAGCTCCCGGGGACCCGCCTACGAGCAGTACTTC	CASSSRGPAYEQYF
-	TRBV15	TRBJ2-3	18	-	TGTGCCACCACCGGGACCCAGGGGCTAAGCGCCGAGGGGGATACGCAGTATTTT	CATTGTQGLSAEGDTQYF
-	TRBV12-3/TRBV12-4	TRBJ2-7	14	TRBD1	TGTGCCTCCAAAGTTAGTGGGACAGACTACGAGCAGTACTTC	CASKVSGTDYEQYF
few	TRBV6-4	TRBJ2-3	15	-	TGTGCCAGCAGTGACAACGGGGGCGCCACAGATACGCAGTATTTT	CASSDNGGATDTQYF
many	TRBV10-3	TRBJ2-1	14	TRBD2	TGTGCCATCAGCCCAGCGGGGGAGACGAGGGAGCAGTTCTTC	CAISPAGETREQFF
-	TRBV10-3	TRBJ2-6	15	-	TGTGCCATCAGTACCGCGGGAACTGGGGCCAACGTCCTGACTTTC	CAISTAGTGANVLTF
few	TRBV20-1	TRBJ2-4	15	-	TGCAGTCCAAAGGGACACTTCAGTGTAAAAGACATTCAGTACTTC	CSPKGHFSVKDIQYF
-	TRBV28	TRBJ2-5	13	-	TGTGCCAGCAGAGGTGACCATGAAGAGACCCAGTACTTC	CASRGDHEETQYF
few	TRBV6-5	TRBJ1-5	13	TRBD1	TGTGCCAGCTCACAGGGGGCACGACAGCCCCAGCATTTT	CASSQGARQPQHF
many	TRBV7-2	TRBJ1-1	14	-	TGTGCCAGCAGCTTAGGGGCGCATGGCACTGAAGCTTTCTTT	CASSLGAHGTEAFF
-	TRBV7-2	TRBJ1-1	13	-	TGTGCCAGCCGACAGACCCCGAACACTGAAGCTTTCTTT	CASRQTPNTEAFF
few	TRBV15	TRBJ1-5	13	-	TGTGCCACCAGCAGAGAAAGGGCGCAGCCCCAGCATTTT	CATSRERAQPQHF
-	TRBV4-1	TRBJ1-5	18	-	TGCGCCAGCAGCCAAGCCTTATTCGGGTTTCGGAGCAATCAGCCCCAGCATTTT	CASSQALFGFRSNQPQHF
few	TRBV19	TRBJ1-1	13	-	TGTGCCAGTAGTATAAAGGGAAACGCTGAAGCTTTCTTT	CASSIKGNAEAFF
-	TRBV29-1	TRBJ1-1	13	TRBD1	TGCAGCGTCGGACAGGGTTTGGACACTGAAGCTTTCTTT	CSVGQGLDTEAFF
medium-sized	TRBV12-3/TRBV12-4	TRBJ2-5	11	-	TGTGCCAGCAGCTTAGGGGAGACCCAGTACTTC	CASSLGETQYF
-	TRBV20-1	TRBJ2-3	18	TRBD2	TGCAGTGCTAAGTCGGGACTAGCGGGGGGGCTGGGCACAGATACGCAGTATTTT	CSAKSGLAGGLGTDTQYF
-	TRBV7-2	TRBJ1-2	13	-	TGTGCCAGCAGCTTAGCGCAAAGTTATGGCTACACCTTC	CASSLAQSYGYTF
few	TRBV24-1	TRBJ2-1	15	TRBD1	TGTGCCACCAGTGATTTAGGGACAGGCAGCGATGAGCAGTTCTTC	CATSDLGTGSDEQFF
few	TRBV7-3	TRBJ1-1	16	TRBD1	TGTGCCAGCAGAACCTATACAGGGGGTGGGGACACTGAAGCTTTCTTT	CASRTYTGGGDTEAFF
few	TRBV11-1	TRBJ1-3	18	-	TGTGCCAGCAGCTTAGTATTTCGGGGCCAGAGCTCTGGAAACACCATATATTTT	CASSLVFRGQSSGNTIYF
-	TRBV5-4	TRBJ1-1	12	-	TGTGCCAGCAGCTCAAGGGGCACTGAAGCTTTCTTT	CASSSRGTEAFF
once	TRBV4-1	TRBJ2-5	15	-	TGCGCCAGCAGCCATCCCTCGGCAGGATTGGAGACCCAGTACTTC	CASSHPSAGLETQYF
many	TRBV5-1	TRBJ1-1	14	-	TGCGCCAGCAGCTTTACTTCGGTGAACACTGAAGCTTTCTTT	CASSFTSVNTEAFF
few	TRBV7-3	TRBJ2-5	15	-	TGTGCCAGCAGCTCTCCGGACGAGGGAAAAGAGACCCAGTACTTC	CASSSPDEGKETQYF
few	TRBV5-1	TRBJ2-2	16	-	TGCGCCAGCAGCTTATTGGTCGGGGGTGACGCCGGGGAGCTGTTTTTT	CASSLLVGGDAGELFF
few	TRBV12-3/TRBV12-4	TRBJ1-1	12	-	TGTGCCAGCAGTCGCCTGCTGACTGAAGCTTTCTTT	CASSRLLTEAFF
-	TRBV10-3	TRBJ2-1	16	-	TGTGCCATCGCCCCCTGGGCGGCGGATTCTTACAATGAGCAGTTCTTC	CAIAPWAADSYNEQFF
-	TRBV3-1	TRBJ2-1	15	TRBD1	TGTGCCAGCAGCCTTGGACAGGGGGTCGCCAATGAGCAGTTCTTC	CASSLGQGVANEQFF
-	TRBV6-5	TRBJ2-2	13	-	TGTGCCAGCAGTATACAGGGCCCCGGGGAGCTGTTTTTT	CASSIQGPGELFF
-	TRBV20-1	TRBJ2-1	17	TRBD2	TGCAGTGCGCTGGGACTAGCGGGGGGCTTCCTCTACAATGAGCAGTTCTTC	CSALGLAGGFLYNEQFF
many	TRBV18	TRBJ2-1	14	TRBD1	TGTGCCAGCTCACCCAGGAACTTGGGACAGGGATTTTTCTTC	CASSPRNLGQGFFF
few	TRBV7-8	TRBJ2-7	15	TRBD1	TGTGCCAGCAGCGGTAACAGGGGGCCCTCCTACGAGCAGTACTTC	CASSGNRGPSYEQYF
-	TRBV7-9	TRBJ2-2	16	TRBD2	TGTGCCAGCAGATCTTCAGCGGGGACGAACACCGGGGAGCTGTTTTTT	CASRSSAGTNTGELFF
few	TRBV4-3	TRBJ2-3	13	-	TGCGCCAGCAGCCAACAGGTCACAGATACGCAGTATTTT	CASSQQVTDTQYF
-	TRBV20-1	TRBJ2-5	14	-	TGCAGTGCTCGTGGGAAGAGGGCCCAAGAGACCCAGTACTTC	CSARGKRAQETQYF
-	TRBV20-1	TRBJ1-5	14	TRBD1	TGCAGTGCTGTGGGACAGGGAGGTTGGCAGCCCCAGCATTTT	CSAVGQGGWQPQHF
few	TRBV7-2	TRBJ2-1	16	TRBD2	TGTGCCAGCAGCTTAGTTGGAGCGGGGGGTTACAATGAGCAGTTCTTC	CASSLVGAGGYNEQFF